These T cell receptor beta chains were read from a single sample in a study of glioma-infiltrating T cells after dendritic cell vaccination. Only in-frame clones appear in the TCRdb table, and some are missing; sequencing was by immunoSEQ multiplex PCR. Altogether 95,000 to 110,000 clones are present, 81% being singletons, with the ten largest covering 9.5% to 15%. This sample comprised blood, obtained before dendritic cell vaccination. These receptors were taken from a human donor with glioblastoma. Each CDR3 is given with its conserved first and last residue. Each record gives: J gene, V gene, CDR3 protein.

>TRBJ2-7|TRBV4-2
CAIRNSGTGGYEQYF
>TRBJ2-5|TRBV5-4
CASSFGAEQETQYF
>TRBJ1-1|TRBV9
CASSPLQGAIGNTEAFF
>TRBJ1-3|TRBV2
CASSVGGARLGTIYF
>TRBJ1-6|TRBV30
CAWRIGSPLHF
>TRBJ1-2|TRBV7-8
CASSQGPGQGPTNYGYTF
>TRBJ2-2|TRBV27
CASSPRGGRGPGELFF
>TRBJ2-3|TRBV4-1
CASMLSGGVTDTQYF
>TRBJ2-1|TRBV27
CASSFPGGRGPFF
>TRBJ2-7|TRBV18
CASSLRGLSYEQYF
>TRBJ2-1|TRBV2
CASKGRDSHSYNEQFF
>TRBJ2-1|TRBV4-1
CASSQDYRRGEQFF
>TRBJ1-1|TRBV4-3
CASSLQGFTEAFF
>TRBJ2-7|TRBV19
CASSQNRGSYEQYF
>TRBJ1-2|TRBV5-5
CASSLTGEIYGYTF
>TRBJ2-5|TRBV29-1
CSVDGGGGETQYF
>TRBJ2-4|TRBV6-5
CASSYGTGLTKNIQYF
>TRBJ2-1|TRBV6-5
CASSQDSLQFF
>TRBJ2-3|TRBV7-2
CASSLGPGVKDTQYF
>TRBJ2-3|TRBV30
CAWSVHAGGTDTQYF
>TRBJ1-4|TRBV5-1
CASSPTGQLPTNEKLFF
>TRBJ1-1|TRBV5-1
CASSLRGGSEAFF
>-|TRBV7-9
CASSNTGTGFSYEQYF
>TRBJ2-7|TRBV13
CASSLTAGGKKDEQYF
>TRBJ2-2|TRBV29-1
CSVEAEGGPNTGELFF
>TRBJ2-1|TRBV13
CASSFPPGENYNEQFF
>TRBJ1-2|TRBV4-1
CASRGGARDYGYTF
>TRBJ2-1|TRBV4-1
CASSQDTQTLPDEQFF
>TRBJ1-1|TRBV6-5
CASSQDRGGDTEAFF